The entry that follows covers one T cell receptor beta chain sequence. V was pared by 5 bases and J by 7 bases, with 20 bases between. The CDR3 loop spans 15 amino acids. Germline CDR1 LNHDA, CDR2 SQIVND (reference sequence). The data originate from a study of blood T cell repertoires in COVID-19. Study-level background: Samples came from the United States, Italy and Spain, spanning acute and convalescent COVID-19. Sources were T cells, B-cell-depleted T cells, or PBMCs; the material itself was cDNA or gDNA.

As handled by the study authors: Counts of nucleated cells, estimated from reference gene primer amplification, were obtained. The table came from immunoSEQ multiplex PCR; TCRdb's copy has only in-frame clones and leaves some out. The DNA was the basis for D and trimming; V, J and clone size are from that table. The sample records around 100,000 clones, around 90% being singletons. The material sequenced was peripheral blood. The receptor's source is a human donor in a cohort sampled during active COVID-19. The rearrangement joins TRBV19 to TRBJ1-2; D is undetermined. The CDR3 spells CASSHADRGVGGYTF. CDR3 DNA sequence: TGTGCCAGTAGTCACGCCGATCGCGGCGTCGGTGGCTACACCTTC.